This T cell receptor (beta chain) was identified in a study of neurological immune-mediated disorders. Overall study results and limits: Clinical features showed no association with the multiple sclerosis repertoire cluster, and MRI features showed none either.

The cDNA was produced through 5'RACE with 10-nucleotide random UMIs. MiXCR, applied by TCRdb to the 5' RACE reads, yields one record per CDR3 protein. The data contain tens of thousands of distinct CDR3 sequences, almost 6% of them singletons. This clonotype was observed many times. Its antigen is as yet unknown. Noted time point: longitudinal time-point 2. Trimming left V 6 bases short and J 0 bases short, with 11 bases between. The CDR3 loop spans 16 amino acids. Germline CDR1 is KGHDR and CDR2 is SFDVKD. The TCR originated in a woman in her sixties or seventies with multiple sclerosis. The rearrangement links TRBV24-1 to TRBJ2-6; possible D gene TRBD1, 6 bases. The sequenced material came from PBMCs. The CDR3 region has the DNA TGTGCCACCAGTCCCGGCAGGGGCTCTGGGGCCAACGTCCTGACTTTC. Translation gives CATSPGRGSGANVLTF.